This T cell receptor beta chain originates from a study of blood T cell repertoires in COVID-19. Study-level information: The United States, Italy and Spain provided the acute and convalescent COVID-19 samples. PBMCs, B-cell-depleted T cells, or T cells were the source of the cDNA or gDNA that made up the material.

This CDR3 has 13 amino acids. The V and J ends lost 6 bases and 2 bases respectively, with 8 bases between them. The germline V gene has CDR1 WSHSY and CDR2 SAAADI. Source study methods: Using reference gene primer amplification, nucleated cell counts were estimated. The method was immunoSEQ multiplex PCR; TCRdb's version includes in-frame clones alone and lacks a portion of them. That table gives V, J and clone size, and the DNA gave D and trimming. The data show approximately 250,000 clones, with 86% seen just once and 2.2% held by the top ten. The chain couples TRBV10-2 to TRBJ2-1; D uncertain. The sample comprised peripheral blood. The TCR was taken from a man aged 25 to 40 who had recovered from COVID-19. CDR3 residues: CASRSLPYNEQFF. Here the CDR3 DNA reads TGCGCCAGCAGGTCCCTCCCCTACAATGAGCAGTTCTTC.